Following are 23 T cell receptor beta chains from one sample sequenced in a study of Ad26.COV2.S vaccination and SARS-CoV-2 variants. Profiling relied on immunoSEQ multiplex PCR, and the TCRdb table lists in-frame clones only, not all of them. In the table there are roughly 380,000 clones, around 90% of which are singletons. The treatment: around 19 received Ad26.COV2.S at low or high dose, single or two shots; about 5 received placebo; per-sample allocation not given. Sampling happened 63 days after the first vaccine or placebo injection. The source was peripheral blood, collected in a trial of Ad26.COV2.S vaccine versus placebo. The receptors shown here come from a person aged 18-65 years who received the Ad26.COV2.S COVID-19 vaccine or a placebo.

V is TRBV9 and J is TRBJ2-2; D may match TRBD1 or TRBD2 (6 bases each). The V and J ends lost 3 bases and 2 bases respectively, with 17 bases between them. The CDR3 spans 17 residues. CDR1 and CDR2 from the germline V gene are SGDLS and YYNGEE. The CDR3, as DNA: TGTGCCAGCAGCGAGGGGTCCGGGGGCCGCAACACCGGGGAGCTGTTTTTT. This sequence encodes CASSEGSGGRNTGELFF.

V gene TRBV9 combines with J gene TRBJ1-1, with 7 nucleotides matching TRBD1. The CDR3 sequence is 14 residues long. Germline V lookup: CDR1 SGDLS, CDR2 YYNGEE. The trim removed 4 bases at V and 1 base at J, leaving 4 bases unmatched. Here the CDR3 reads CASSKRTGNTEAFF. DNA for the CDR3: TGTGCCAGCAGCAAACGGACAGGGAACACTGAAGCTTTCTTT.

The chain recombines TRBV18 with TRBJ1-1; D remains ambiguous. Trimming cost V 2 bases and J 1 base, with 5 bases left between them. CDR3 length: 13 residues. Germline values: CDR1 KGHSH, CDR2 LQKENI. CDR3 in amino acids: CASSPSQNTEAFF. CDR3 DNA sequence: TGTGCCAGCTCACCAAGTCAGAACACTGAAGCTTTCTTT.

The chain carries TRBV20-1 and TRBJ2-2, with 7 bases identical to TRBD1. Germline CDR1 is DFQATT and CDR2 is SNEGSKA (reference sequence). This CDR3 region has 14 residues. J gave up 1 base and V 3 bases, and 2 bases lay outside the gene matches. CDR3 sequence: CSASHRGNTGELFF. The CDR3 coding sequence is TGCAGTGCTAGTCACAGGGGGAACACCGGGGAGCTGTTTTTT.

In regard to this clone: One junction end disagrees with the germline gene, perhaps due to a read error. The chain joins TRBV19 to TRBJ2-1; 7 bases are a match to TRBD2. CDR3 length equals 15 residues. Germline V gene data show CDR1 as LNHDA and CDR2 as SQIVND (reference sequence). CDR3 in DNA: TGTGCCAGTAGAGGGAGGGGCAGGTCCTTCAATGAGCAGTTCTTC. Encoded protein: CASRGRGRSFNEQFF.

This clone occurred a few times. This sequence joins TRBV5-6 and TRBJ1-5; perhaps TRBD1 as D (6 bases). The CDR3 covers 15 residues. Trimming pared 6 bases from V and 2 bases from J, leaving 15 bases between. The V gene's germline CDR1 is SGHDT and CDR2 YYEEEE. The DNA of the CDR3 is TGTGCCAGCACTCTAGGGGGGGCTCGCAATCAGCCCCAGCATTTT. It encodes CASTLGGARNQPQHF.

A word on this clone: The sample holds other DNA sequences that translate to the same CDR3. CDR3 residues: CASSLTASSYEQYF. CDR3 DNA: TGTGCCAGCAGCTTGACGGCGAGCTCCTACGAGCAGTACTTC. The genes are TRBV7-3 and TRBJ2-7; D is unclear. From germline, CDR1 is SGHTA and CDR2 FQGTGA. The CDR3 has 14 amino acids. The V and J ends lost 3 bases and 0 bases respectively, with 9 bases between them.

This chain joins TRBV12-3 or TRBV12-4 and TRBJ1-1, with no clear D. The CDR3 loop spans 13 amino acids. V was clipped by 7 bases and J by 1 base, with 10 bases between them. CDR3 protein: CASIPIGNTEAFF. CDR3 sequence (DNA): TGTGCCAGCATTCCGATAGGGAACACTGAAGCTTTCTTT.

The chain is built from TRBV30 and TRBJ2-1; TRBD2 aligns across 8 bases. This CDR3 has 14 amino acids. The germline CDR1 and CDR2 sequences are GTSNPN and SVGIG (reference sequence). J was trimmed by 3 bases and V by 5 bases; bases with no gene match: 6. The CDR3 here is CAWDSGANYNEQFF. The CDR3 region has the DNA TGTGCCTGGGATAGCGGGGCGAACTACAATGAGCAGTTCTTC.

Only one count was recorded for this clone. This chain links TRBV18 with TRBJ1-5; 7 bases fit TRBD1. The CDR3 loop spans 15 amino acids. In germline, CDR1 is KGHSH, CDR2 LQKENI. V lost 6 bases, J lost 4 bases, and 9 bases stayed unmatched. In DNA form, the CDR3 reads TGTGCCAGCTCTCCCGGGACAGTAGCAAATCAGCCCCAGCATTTT. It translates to CASSPGTVANQPQHF.

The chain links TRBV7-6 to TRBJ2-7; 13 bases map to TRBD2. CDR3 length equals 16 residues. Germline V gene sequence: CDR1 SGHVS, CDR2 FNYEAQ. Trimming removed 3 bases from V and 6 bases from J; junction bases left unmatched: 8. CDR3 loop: CASSLETSGGIFEQYF. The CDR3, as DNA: TGTGCCAGCAGCTTGGAGACTAGCGGGGGGATTTTCGAGCAGTACTTC.

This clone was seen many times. The CDR3 here is CASSPEGLSNQPQHF. The CDR3 DNA follows: TGTGCCAGCTCACCAGAGGGTTTGAGCAATCAGCCCCAGCATTTT. This chain uses TRBV18 with TRBJ1-5; the D is unclear. The CDR3 extends over 15 amino acids. CDR1 KGHSH and CDR2 LQKENI come from the germline V gene. Trimming shortened V by 2 bases and J by 1 base, and 9 bases separated the two germline ends.

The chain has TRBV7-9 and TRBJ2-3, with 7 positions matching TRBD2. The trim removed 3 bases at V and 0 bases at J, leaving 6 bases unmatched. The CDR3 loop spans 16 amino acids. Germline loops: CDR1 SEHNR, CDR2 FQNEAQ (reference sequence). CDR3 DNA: TGTGCCAGCAGCTTTCGCGGGGGTCCTAGCACAGATACGCAGTATTTT. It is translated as CASSFRGGPSTDTQYF.

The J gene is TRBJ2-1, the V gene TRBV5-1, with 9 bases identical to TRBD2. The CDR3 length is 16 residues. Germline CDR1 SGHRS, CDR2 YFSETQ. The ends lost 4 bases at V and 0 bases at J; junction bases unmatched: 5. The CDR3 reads CASSLASGVSYNEQFF. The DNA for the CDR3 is TGCGCCAGCAGCCTTGCTAGCGGGGTCTCCTACAATGAGCAGTTCTTC.

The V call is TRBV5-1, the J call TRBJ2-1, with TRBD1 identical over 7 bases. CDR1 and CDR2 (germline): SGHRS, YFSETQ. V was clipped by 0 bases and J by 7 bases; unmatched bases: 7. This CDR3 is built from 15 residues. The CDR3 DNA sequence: TGCGCCAGCAGCTTGGATAGGACAGGAGAAAATGAGCAGTTCTTC. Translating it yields CASSLDRTGENEQFF.

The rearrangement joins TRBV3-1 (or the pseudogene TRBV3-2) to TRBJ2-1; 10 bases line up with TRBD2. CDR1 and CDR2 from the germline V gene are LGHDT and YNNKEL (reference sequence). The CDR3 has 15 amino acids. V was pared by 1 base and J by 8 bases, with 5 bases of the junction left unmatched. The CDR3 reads CASSQGIAGGDEQFF. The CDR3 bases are TGTGCCAGCAGCCAAGGTATAGCGGGGGGCGATGAGCAGTTCTTC.

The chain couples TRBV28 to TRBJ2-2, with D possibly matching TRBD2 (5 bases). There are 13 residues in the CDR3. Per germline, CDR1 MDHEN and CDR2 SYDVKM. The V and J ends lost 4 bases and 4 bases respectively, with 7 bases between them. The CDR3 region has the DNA TGTGCCAGCAGTTACAGCGGCACCGGGGAGCTGTTTTTT. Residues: CASSYSGTGELFF. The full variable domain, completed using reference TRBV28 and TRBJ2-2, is DVKVTQSSRYLVKRTGEKVFLECVQDMDHENMFWYRQDPGLGLRLIYFSYDVKMKEKGDIPEGYSVSREKKERFSLILESASTNQTSMYLCASSYSGTGELFFGEGSRLTVL.

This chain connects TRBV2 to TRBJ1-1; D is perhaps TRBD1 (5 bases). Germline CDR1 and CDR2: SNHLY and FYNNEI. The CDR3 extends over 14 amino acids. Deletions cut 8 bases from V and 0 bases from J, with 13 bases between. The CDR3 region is CASWTGRMNTEAFF. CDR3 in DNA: TGTGCCAGCTGGACGGGACGGATGAACACTGAAGCTTTCTTT.

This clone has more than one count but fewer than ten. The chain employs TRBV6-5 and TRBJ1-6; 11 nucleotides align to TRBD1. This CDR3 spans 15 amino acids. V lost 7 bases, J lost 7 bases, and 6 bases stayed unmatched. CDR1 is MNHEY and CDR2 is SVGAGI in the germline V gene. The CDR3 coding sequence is TGTGCCAGCACCGCCGGGACAGGGGGAAATTCACCCCTCCACTTT. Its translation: CASTAGTGGNSPLHF.

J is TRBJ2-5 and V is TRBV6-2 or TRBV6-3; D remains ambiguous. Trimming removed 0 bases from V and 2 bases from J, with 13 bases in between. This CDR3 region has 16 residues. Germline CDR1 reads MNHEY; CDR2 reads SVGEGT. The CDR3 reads CASSYSSYSKQETQYF. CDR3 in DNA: TGTGCCAGCAGTTACTCTAGCTACTCAAAACAAGAGACCCAGTACTTC.

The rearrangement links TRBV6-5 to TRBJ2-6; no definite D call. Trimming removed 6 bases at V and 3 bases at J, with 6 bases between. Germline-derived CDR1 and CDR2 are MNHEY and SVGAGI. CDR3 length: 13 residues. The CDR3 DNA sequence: TGTGCCAGCAGCCAAGGTGGGGCCAACGTCCTGACTTTC. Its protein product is CASSQGGANVLTF.

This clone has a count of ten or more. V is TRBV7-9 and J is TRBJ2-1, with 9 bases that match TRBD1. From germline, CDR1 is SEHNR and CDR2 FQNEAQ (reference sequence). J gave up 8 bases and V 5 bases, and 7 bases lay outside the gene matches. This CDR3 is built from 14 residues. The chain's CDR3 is CASSRGQGGHEQFF. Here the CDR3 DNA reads TGTGCCAGCAGCAGGGGACAGGGTGGACATGAGCAGTTCTTC.

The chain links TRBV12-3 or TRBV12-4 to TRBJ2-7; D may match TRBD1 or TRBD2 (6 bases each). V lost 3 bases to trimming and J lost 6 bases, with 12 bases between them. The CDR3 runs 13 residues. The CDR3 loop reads CASSFGGPSEQYF. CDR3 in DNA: TGTGCCAGCAGTTTTGGGGGGCCGTCCGAGCAGTACTTC.